Listed here are 32 T cell receptor beta chains from one sample, sequenced in a study of long-term antiretroviral therapy in people with HIV. Survey-level immunoSEQ v3.0 assays were run. Using immunoSEQ multiplex PCR, the repertoire was profiled, and TCRdb retains in-frame clones only, with some absent. This table has about 38,000 clones, roughly 76% appearing once. The source was unsorted PBMCs, collected 1.5 years after starting antiretroviral therapy. The source is a man aged 18 to 29 with HIV.

J is TRBJ2-3 and V is TRBV11-2; unclear D gene. V shed 4 bases and J shed 5 bases, with 7 bases lying between them. There are 12 residues in the CDR3. The germline V gene has CDR1 SGHAT and CDR2 FQNNGV. The CDR3 region has the DNA TGTGCCAGCAGCTCCCTTGGAGATACGCAGTATTTT. Encoded protein: CASSSLGDTQYF.

The chain uses TRBV4-1 and TRBJ2-1, with D possibly matching TRBD1 (6 bases). Germline loops: CDR1 MGHRA, CDR2 YSYEKL. The V gene lost 0 bases and the J gene lost 8 bases, with 8 bases spanning the gap. This CDR3 has 13 residues. CDR3 protein: CASSQEQGDEQFF. The CDR3 DNA is TGCGCCAGCAGCCAAGAACAGGGCGATGAGCAGTTCTTC.

The chain recombines TRBV9 with TRBJ2-7, with TRBD2 identical over 8 bases. Germline-derived CDR1 and CDR2 are SGDLS and YYNGEE. The ends lost 1 base at V and 3 bases at J; junction bases unmatched: 6. The CDR3 loop spans 15 amino acids. The CDR3 sequence: CASSVSGGGIYEQYF. CDR3 in DNA: TGTGCCAGCAGCGTAAGCGGGGGCGGGATCTACGAGCAGTACTTC.

This clone was recorded only once. The gene calls are TRBV7-9 and TRBJ2-3, with 7 bases lining up with TRBD1. The germline CDR1 and CDR2 sequences are SEHNR and FQNEAQ (reference sequence). The CDR3 covers 15 residues. V shed 6 bases, J shed 6 bases, and the junction held 12 bases outside the gene matches. In DNA, the CDR3 is TGTGCCAGCAGGGAGTGGACAGGATCTGCGGATACGCAGTATTTT. Protein product: CASREWTGSADTQYF.

The J gene is TRBJ2-5, the V gene TRBV7-2; TRBD2 is a possible D gene (5 bases). The CDR3 is made up of 13 amino acids. CDR1 is SGHTA and CDR2 is FQGNSA in the germline V gene. V was trimmed by 5 bases and J by 5 bases, leaving 12 bases between them. This CDR3 reads CASSLTRVETQYF. CDR3 bases: TGTGCCAGCAGCCTCACTAGGGTGGAGACCCAGTACTTC.

The V and J genes are TRBV27 and TRBJ2-7; D not resolved. V lost 6 bases and J lost 0, with 9 bases in between. This CDR3 contains 13 residues. The germline V gene encodes CDR1 MNHEY and CDR2 SMNVEV (reference sequence). The CDR3 region has the DNA TGTGCCAGCAGCCCACTCAGCTCCTACGAGCAGTACTTC. This translates into CASSPLSSYEQYF.

The gene calls are TRBV19 and TRBJ2-5, with D possibly TRBD1 on 5 matching bases. Trimming removed 3 bases from V and 2 bases from J, with 16 bases in between. The V gene's germline CDR1 is LNHDA and CDR2 SQIVND (reference sequence). The CDR3 contains 16 residues. For the CDR3, the DNA is TGTGCCAGTAGTATTTGGACAAATGGGAAACAAGAGACCCAGTACTTC. Translating gives CASSIWTNGKQETQYF.

This clone has a single count. V gene TRBV5-4 combines with J gene TRBJ2-7, with D possibly matching TRBD1 (6 bases). The ends were cut back, 0 bases at V and 2 bases at J, with 12 bases in the middle. Per the germline V gene, CDR1 is SGHNT and CDR2 is YYREEE (reference sequence). This CDR3 region has 15 residues. The CDR3, as DNA: TGTGCCAGCAGCTTGGCCACAGGGAAGACCTACGAGCAGTACTTC. Its translation is CASSLATGKTYEQYF.

The rearrangement links TRBV29-1 to TRBJ2-3; TRBD1 is a possible D gene (5 bases). V was clipped by 3 bases and J by 2 bases, with 12 bases between them. The germline V gene has CDR1 SQVTM and CDR2 ANQGSEA. The CDR3 sequence is 14 residues long. In DNA, the CDR3 is TGCAGCGTTGAGGCAGGGCGGTTCACAGATACGCAGTATTTT. Its translation is CSVEAGRFTDTQYF.

The V and J genes are TRBV4-1 and TRBJ2-7, with D unclear. Germline CDR1 reads MGHRA; CDR2 reads YSYEKL. The CDR3 has 14 residues. Trimming removed 0 bases at V and 6 bases at J, with 12 bases between. CDR3 in amino acids: CASSQDYLFSEQYF. CDR3 in DNA: TGCGCCAGCAGCCAAGACTACCTGTTTAGCGAGCAGTACTTC.

The rearrangement joins TRBV18 to TRBJ1-2; a weak D match, TRBD1 (6 bases). This CDR3 is built from 14 residues. The V end lost 3 bases, the J end lost 0 bases, and 8 bases lay between the germline ends. Germline V gene lookup returns CDR1 KGHSH and CDR2 LQKENI. CDR3 loop: CASSPDSSNYGYTF. DNA for the CDR3: TGTGCCAGCTCACCGGACAGCTCTAACTATGGCTACACCTTC.

This chain joins TRBV7-3 and TRBJ2-2; D gene uncertain. Deletions cut 5 bases from V and 3 bases from J, with 13 bases between. In germline, CDR1 is SGHTA, CDR2 FQGTGA. The CDR3 totals 15 residues. The CDR3 loop is CASSPKSVDTGELFF. DNA of the CDR3: TGTGCCAGCAGCCCCAAGAGCGTTGACACCGGGGAGCTGTTTTTT.

This chain connects TRBV18 to TRBJ1-4; 10 bases match TRBD1. The CDR3 runs 15 residues. Germline loops: CDR1 KGHSH, CDR2 LQKENI. V shed 3 bases and J 8 bases; nucleotides not matched to a gene: 6. The CDR3 here is CASSPGTGATEKLFF. As DNA, the CDR3 is TGTGCCAGCTCACCCGGGACAGGGGCCACAGAAAAACTGTTTTTT.

The chain recombines TRBV9 with TRBJ1-1; a possible D gene is TRBD1 (6 bases). Germline values: CDR1 SGDLS, CDR2 YYNGEE. CDR3 length: 13 amino acids. Trimming stripped 0 bases from V and 4 bases from J, with 7 bases between. CDR3 nucleotide sequence: TGTGCCAGCAGCGTAGGGGGGCGCACTGAAGCTTTCTTT. This codes for CASSVGGRTEAFF.

This chain links TRBV19 with TRBJ1-1, with D possibly being TRBD1 (6 bases). The V end was cut by 5 bases, the J end by 5 bases, with 15 bases between. The CDR3 is 14 amino acids. CDR1 and CDR2 from the germline V gene are LNHDA and SQIVND (reference sequence). As DNA, the CDR3 is TGTGCCAGTAGTCTACAGACAGGTCCTACTGAAGCTTTCTTT. This codes for CASSLQTGPTEAFF. The variable domain in full, completed from reference TRBV19 and TRBJ1-1, reads DGGITQSPKYLFRKEGQNVTLSCEQNLNHDAMYWYRQDPGQGLRLIYYSQIVNDFQKGDIAEGYSVSREKKESFPLTVTSAQKNPTAFYLCASSLQTGPTEAFFGQGTRLTVV.

The sample holds a few counts of this clone. Here the CDR3 reads CASGLGVTGLGGYTF. The CDR3 DNA is TGTGCTAGTGGTTTGGGCGTGACAGGGTTGGGTGGCTACACCTTC. The chain is built from TRBV12-5 and TRBJ1-2, with 7 bases matching TRBD1. From germline, CDR1 is LGHNT and CDR2 FRNRAP. The CDR3 is 15 amino acids. V was pared by 1 base and J by 7 bases, with 9 bases of the junction left unmatched.

The count of this clone is one. The gene calls are TRBV5-1 and TRBJ1-1, with D possibly TRBD1 on 6 matching bases. The CDR3 sequence is 14 residues long. Germline V gene lookup returns CDR1 SGHRS and CDR2 YFSETQ. V dropped 4 bases and J dropped 1 base, with 11 bases sitting between them. CDR3 region: CASSTGTRNTEAFF. CDR3 sequence (DNA): TGCGCCAGCAGCACCGGGACACGGAACACTGAAGCTTTCTTT.

The chain employs TRBV9 and TRBJ2-3, with D unresolved. The CDR3 has 15 residues. Trimming stripped 0 bases from V and 3 bases from J, with 11 bases between. CDR1 is SGDLS, CDR2 YYNGEE, per germline. This CDR3 reads CASSVATTQTDTQYF. CDR3 bases: TGTGCCAGCAGCGTAGCGACCACCCAGACAGATACGCAGTATTTT. Full variable domain (remainder filled in from reference TRBV9 and TRBJ2-3): DSGVTQTPKHLITATGQRVTLRCSPRSGDLSVYWYQQSLDQGLQFLIQYYNGEERAKGNILERFSAQQFPDLHSELNLSSLELGDSALYFCASSVATTQTDTQYFGPGTRLTVL.

The chain couples TRBV7-9 to TRBJ2-7; 13 bases align to TRBD2. J lost 3 bases, V lost 5 bases, and 4 bases had no gene match. In germline, CDR1 is SEHNR, CDR2 FQNEAQ (reference sequence). CDR3 length: 15 residues. The CDR3 loop is CASSLGLAGNYEQYF. The CDR3 region has the DNA TGTGCCAGCAGCCTGGGACTAGCGGGGAACTACGAGCAGTACTTC. Together with reference TRBV7-9 and TRBJ2-7, the CDR3 gives the full variable domain: DTGVSQNPRHKITKRGQNVTFRCDPISEHNRLYWYRQTLGQGPEFLTYFQNEAQLEKSRLLSDRFSAERPKGSFSTLEIQRTEQGDSAMYLCASSLGLAGNYEQYFGPGTRLTVT.

Here the CDR3 DNA reads TGTGCCAGTAGTAGTGGCAGGCTCAACGAGCAGTACTTC. It encodes CASSSGRLNEQYF. V gene TRBV19 combines with J gene TRBJ2-7; D is undetermined. Germline V gene data show CDR1 as LNHDA and CDR2 as SQIVND (reference sequence). V was cut by 4 bases and J by 5 bases, with 12 bases left in between. This CDR3 has 13 amino acids.

The genes are TRBV27 and TRBJ1-2, with D perhaps matching TRBD1 (6 bases). The CDR3 runs to 18 residues. Germline V gene data show CDR1 as MNHEY and CDR2 as SMNVEV (reference sequence). Trimming pared 10 bases from V and 8 bases from J, leaving 35 bases between. The CDR3 nucleotides are TGTGCCACCCTTCCAAAGCCCCCGACCGTATACAGGGATTTGGGCTACACCTTC. Protein product: CATLPKPPTVYRDLGYTF.

This chain connects TRBV6-5 to TRBJ1-1, with no clear D. The V gene's germline CDR1 is MNHEY and CDR2 SVGAGI. This CDR3 contains 14 residues. V lost 6 bases, J lost 1 base, and 12 bases lay in between. As DNA, the CDR3 is TGTGCCAGCAGGAACCCGGGAAGGAACACTGAAGCTTTCTTT. It codes for CASRNPGRNTEAFF.

The J gene is TRBJ2-7, the V gene TRBV19, with 8 bases that match TRBD2. Germline CDR1 LNHDA, CDR2 SQIVND (reference sequence). The CDR3 sequence is 13 residues long. V shed 5 bases and J 5 bases; nucleotides not matched to a gene: 5. The CDR3 spells CASSGGLGNEQYF. CDR3 nucleotide sequence: TGTGCCAGTAGTGGGGGACTAGGGAACGAGCAGTACTTC.

This clone was observed a handful of times. CDR3 residues: CASRNRGYEQYF. CDR3 DNA: TGTGCCAGCAGGAACAGGGGATACGAGCAGTACTTC. This sequence joins TRBV13 and TRBJ2-7, with 7 nucleotides matching TRBD1. The CDR3 length is 12 residues. CDR1 is PRHDT and CDR2 is FYEKMQ in the germline V gene (reference sequence). V lost 6 bases and J lost 4; bases outside the gene matches: 3.

The J gene is TRBJ2-1, the V gene TRBV13; D ambiguous. Germline V lookup: CDR1 PRHDT, CDR2 FYEKMQ (reference sequence). The CDR3 has 13 amino acids. Trimming stripped 5 bases from V and 8 bases from J, with 13 bases between. The CDR3 DNA reads as TGTGCCAGCAGCCGCGGTCCAACCCATGAGCAGTTCTTC. The encoded protein is CASSRGPTHEQFF.

About this clone itself: No DNA is shown, since the ends of the CDR3 on it are uncertain; the CDR3 is the one TCRdb lists. The CDR3 reads CASSLVASGSRLLFF. The V gene is TRBV5-4, the J gene TRBJ2-1; the tabulated D call, TRBD2, remains unverified against the DNA. In germline, CDR1 is SGHNT, CDR2 YYREEE (reference sequence). The CDR3 sequence runs 15 residues, both termini included.

The V and J genes are TRBV7-2 and TRBJ2-5, with a weak D call TRBD2 (6 bases). V lost 5 bases and J 2 bases, leaving 18 bases between the germline ends. Germline loops: CDR1 SGHTA, CDR2 FQGNSA. The CDR3 is 16 amino acids. CDR3: CASSHAASATQETQYF. CDR3 DNA: TGTGCCAGCAGCCACGCGGCTAGCGCAACTCAAGAGACCCAGTACTTC.

The rearrangement joins TRBV27 to TRBJ1-4; 10 bases fit TRBD1. V shed 4 bases and J 2 bases; nucleotides not matched to a gene: 10. CDR1 is MNHEY and CDR2 is SMNVEV in the germline V gene (reference sequence). This CDR3 is built from 18 residues. The CDR3 DNA reads TGTGCCAGCAGTTCAACCGGGACAGGGGAGGGGACTAATGAAAAACTGTTTTTT. Translated, it gives CASSSTGTGEGTNEKLFF.

This rearrangement joins TRBV4-3 to TRBJ2-2, with 11 bases that match TRBD2. J gave up 5 bases and V 3 bases, and 2 bases lay outside the gene matches. Germline V gene data show CDR1 as LGHNA and CDR2 as YSLEER. This CDR3 contains 15 residues. The CDR3 DNA sequence: TGCGCCAGCAGCCAGCTAGCGGGAGGTACCGGGGAGCTGTTTTTT. Protein sequence: CASSQLAGGTGELFF.

The chain is built from TRBV27 and TRBJ1-1; tentatively, D is TRBD1 (5 bases). The CDR3 runs to 15 residues. Trimming cost V 4 bases and J 5 bases, with 17 bases left between them. Germline-derived CDR1 and CDR2 are MNHEY and SMNVEV (reference sequence). The CDR3 coding sequence is TGTGCCAGCAGTTCGCTTGGGGGGGAATATACTGAAGCTTTCTTT. Translated, it gives CASSSLGGEYTEAFF.

V usage is TRBV10-3 and J usage is TRBJ2-1; D is ambiguous. The CDR3 is 15 amino acids. V lost 3 bases and J lost 4, with 13 bases in between. Germline assignment: CDR1 ENHRY and CDR2 SYGVKD. This CDR3 is CAISEVTAIYNEQFF. CDR3 bases: TGTGCCATCAGTGAAGTAACAGCCATTTACAATGAGCAGTTCTTC.

This clone was detected only a few times. This chain links TRBV7-9 with TRBJ1-1; D perhaps matches TRBD1 (6 bases). This CDR3 region has 14 residues. Germline V gives CDR1 SEHNR, CDR2 FQNEAQ (reference sequence). Trimming cost V 5 bases and J 3 bases, with 13 bases left between them. This chain's CDR3 is CASSSTRGDTEAFF. CDR3 bases: TGTGCCAGCAGCAGTACCAGGGGAGACACTGAAGCTTTCTTT.